Following are 3 T cell receptor beta chains from one sample sequenced in a study of T cell responses to AZD1222 COVID-19 vaccine. The repertoire was sequenced with immunoSEQ multiplex PCR; TCRdb's copy has only in-frame clones and lacks some. This table holds 130,000 to 150,000 clones, approximately 89% found once. Sequencing was performed on peripheral blood, taken 28 days after the second AZD1222 dose. All receptors derive from an adult who received the AZD1222 COVID-19 vaccine.

This clone showed up just a few times. The chain carries TRBV18 and TRBJ1-1, with D unresolved. V shed 6 bases and J shed 4 bases, with 12 bases lying between them. CDR3 length equals 13 residues. Per the germline V gene, CDR1 is KGHSH and CDR2 is LQKENI. The CDR3 nucleotides are TGTGCCAGCTCCCCCCTTAGTCCCACTGAAGCTTTCTTT. Protein sequence: CASSPLSPTEAFF. Drawing the rest from reference TRBV18 and TRBJ1-1, the complete variable domain is NAGVMQNPRHLVRRRGQEARLRCSPMKGHSHVYWYRQLPEEGLKFMVYLQKENIIDESGMPKERFSAEFPKEGPSILRIQQVVRGDSAAYFCASSPLSPTEAFFGQGTRLTVV.

This chain joins TRBV13 and TRBJ2-2; TRBD1 matches 9 bases. Germline lookup yields CDR1 PRHDT and CDR2 FYEKMQ (reference sequence). The CDR3 is made up of 19 amino acids. The junction had 15 bases not matched to a gene; V was cut back by 6 bases and J by 1 base. In DNA, the CDR3 is TGTGCCAGCAGTTCCCTAGTGAGGACAGGGGCACTGAACACCGGGGAGCTGTTTTTT. This codes for CASSSLVRTGALNTGELFF.

CDR3 bases: TGTGCCAGTAGTTCGAGGGGACAGCAAGAGACCCAGTACTTC. Translation gives CASSSRGQQETQYF. The chain carries TRBV19 and TRBJ2-5; TRBD1 agrees at 7 bases. In germline, CDR1 is LNHDA, CDR2 SQIVND (reference sequence). V lost 5 bases, J lost 2 bases, and 5 bases stayed unmatched. The length of the CDR3 is 14 residues.